This T cell receptor beta chain was recorded in a study of CD8+CD57+ T cells in acquired aplastic anemia. The overall study: Recorded DNA amounts for sorted CD4+ and CD8+ cells had an average of approximately 3 ug.

TCR beta VDJ and CDR3 were profiled, and genomic DNA was the template. TCRdb recomputed calls from the reads with MiXCR, one row per CDR3 protein. The sample comprises 80,000 to 100,000 distinct CDR3 sequences, roughly two thirds of which are singletons, and about 60% rests with the top ten. Patients included in sequencing had previously demonstrated CD8+CD57+ cell expansion by flow cytometry. Patients uniformly had severe acquired aplastic anemia. No therapy had been given to the patients at the time of blood sampling. On this clonotype itself: Its antigen is undetermined.

Germline CDR1 and CDR2: SGHAT and FQDESV (reference sequence). This CDR3 region has 15 residues. The trim removed 1 base at V and 5 bases at J, leaving 0 bases unmatched. Study results and caveats: Patients shared twenty-nine CD8+ CDR3 sequences with controls.

The TCR sequence derives from a human donor with aplastic anemia. V is TRBV11-1 and J is TRBJ2-1; 12 positions agree with TRBD2. Sequencing used sorted CD4+, CD8+, or CD8+CD57+ T cells (not recorded which) from PBMCs. CDR3 loop: CASSLGTSGDNEQFF. CDR3 DNA: TGTGCCAGCAGCTTAGGGACTAGCGGGGACAATGAGCAGTTCTTC.